The 20 T cell receptor beta chains below come from one sample, sequenced in a study of blood T cells in healthy people across ages. Primed by a sample-barcoded 5' primer and a J-beta primer mix, a second PCR proceeded for about 6 to 12 cycles. In TCRdb, the 5' RACE reads were re-called with MiXCR into one record per CDR3 protein. The sample lists 700,000 or so distinct CDR3 sequences; 40% to 45% were seen once. Source material: blood. These receptor sequences come from an elderly man in good health.

Points on this clonotype: Possible read error: a much larger clone is one base away. The chain joins TRBV7-2 to TRBJ2-1; D is undetermined. The CDR3 covers 13 residues. CDR1 and CDR2 (germline): SGHTA, FQGNSA. The V end lost 5 bases, the J end lost 13 bases, and 18 bases lay between the germline ends. The CDR3 reads CASSANAGKTQFF. The DNA of the CDR3 is TGTGCCAGCAGCGCCAACGCAGGAAAGACCCAGTTCTTC.

This clonotype appeared a few times. This rearrangement joins TRBV20-1 to TRBJ2-3, with TRBD2 as a possible D gene (6 bases). The CDR3 runs to 12 residues. V dropped 3 bases and J dropped 5 bases, with 9 bases sitting between them. Germline CDR1 DFQATT, CDR2 SNEGSKA (reference sequence). The CDR3 bases are TGCAGTGCTAGTTTAGCGGAAGATACGCAGTATTTT. This encodes CSASLAEDTQYF.

This clonotype came up a few times. The chain carries TRBV7-9 and TRBJ2-1, with TRBD1 matching 9 bases. J gave up 10 bases and V 6 bases, and 13 bases lay outside the gene matches. CDR1 and CDR2 (germline): SEHNR, FQNEAQ (reference sequence). There are 15 residues in the CDR3. The CDR3 bases are TGTGCCAGCAGTACCCGGGACAGGGTATCCGACGAGCAGTTCTTC. Encoded protein: CASSTRDRVSDEQFF.

This sequence joins TRBV4-3 and TRBJ1-2; no clear D gene. The CDR3 has 13 residues. Germline V gene lookup returns CDR1 LGHNA and CDR2 YSLEER. The V gene lost 1 base and the J gene lost 3 bases, with 6 bases spanning the gap. The CDR3 DNA sequence: TGCGCCAGCAGCCAAGGGGCGGACTATGGCTACACCTTC. It encodes CASSQGADYGYTF.

This clonotype showed up just a few times. The CDR3 reads CASRPRTSVETQYF. CDR3 sequence (DNA): TGCGCCAGCAGGCCTCGGACTAGCGTAGAGACCCAGTACTTC. The chain has TRBV5-1 and TRBJ2-5; 9 nucleotides match TRBD2. The germline V gene has CDR1 SGHRS and CDR2 YFSETQ. V shed 5 bases and J 4 bases; nucleotides not matched to a gene: 6. The CDR3 has 14 amino acids.

The chain joins TRBV10-3 to TRBJ2-1; TRBD2 matches at 7 bases. Germline CDR1 ENHRY, CDR2 SYGVKD. There are 15 residues in the CDR3. With 9 bases clipped from V and 8 bases from J, the junction kept 16 bases outside the gene matches. This CDR3 reads CAISSGMGRGDEQFF. The CDR3 DNA sequence: TGTGCCATTAGCAGCGGGATGGGACGGGGCGATGAGCAGTTCTTC.

This chain connects TRBV4-3 to TRBJ1-5; tentative D call: TRBD1 (5 bases). In germline, CDR1 is LGHNA, CDR2 YSLEER. V dropped 0 bases and J dropped 0 bases, with 12 bases sitting between them. CDR3 length: 17 amino acids. In DNA form, the CDR3 reads TGCGCCAGCAGCCAAGATACAGGAGGGTATAGCAATCAGCCCCAGCATTTT. Its protein product is CASSQDTGGYSNQPQHF.

This clonotype was detected a few times. The chain carries TRBV29-1 and TRBJ1-1; perhaps TRBD1 as D (6 bases). Trimming left V 3 bases short and J 0 bases short, with 14 bases between. CDR3 length equals 15 residues. Germline V CDR1 and CDR2: SQVTM, ANQGSEA. CDR3 coding DNA: TGCAGCGTTGAGAGTCGTGGACAGATGAACACTGAAGCTTTCTTT. Translation: CSVESRGQMNTEAFF.

This clonotype has more than one count but fewer than ten. The chain uses TRBV7-3 and TRBJ2-5; weak D call: TRBD2 (5 bases). From germline, CDR1 is SGHTA and CDR2 FQGTGA. The length of the CDR3 is 14 residues. V lost 2 bases and J 3 bases, leaving 10 bases between the germline ends. As DNA, the CDR3 is TGTGCCAGCAGCTTATCAGCGGTGGAAGAGACCCAGTACTTC. It yields the protein CASSLSAVEETQYF.

On this clonotype itself: A read error may account for a junction end that differs from germline. The rearrangement uses TRBV10-3 and TRBJ1-5; 9 bases line up with TRBD1. The CDR3 covers 13 residues. The germline gives CDR1 ENHRY, CDR2 SYGVKD. The CDR3 loop is CAISVQGAQPRHF. CDR3 sequence (DNA): TGTGCCATCAGTGTACAGGGGGCACAGCCCCGGCATTTT.

This clonotype was detected only a few times. V and J are TRBV6-2 or TRBV6-3 and TRBJ2-1; D may be TRBD1 (6 bases). With 2 bases removed from V and 14 bases from J, the gap between germline ends came to 13 bases. CDR1 and CDR2 (germline): MNHEY, SVGEGT. The CDR3 loop spans 12 amino acids. CDR3 residues: CASSYVPGAEFF. CDR3 bases: TGTGCCAGCAGTTACGTTCCAGGGGCGGAGTTCTTC.

This clonotype has a handful of counts. V is TRBV7-6 and J is TRBJ2-3; TRBD2 matches 9 bases. V shed 5 bases, J shed 5 bases, and the junction held 11 bases outside the gene matches. CDR1 is SGHVS and CDR2 is FNYEAQ in the germline V gene. This CDR3 has 16 residues. CDR3 sequence: CASSLLGGRGIDTQYF. The CDR3, as DNA: TGTGCCAGCAGCCTGCTCGGCGGGAGGGGAATAGATACGCAGTATTTT.

On this clonotype: A much bigger clone sits one base away, suggesting this may be a read error. The CDR3 DNA reads as TGCAGCGTGATAAGACAGGGGACTAGCACGGATACGCAGTATTTT. Translated, it gives CSVIRQGTSTDTQYF. V is TRBV29-1 and J is TRBJ2-3; TRBD2 is a possible D gene (9 bases). Germline CDR1 SQVTM, CDR2 ANQGSEA. The CDR3 runs 15 residues.

This clonotype was picked up a small number of times. The chain joins TRBV27 to TRBJ2-7; D ambiguous. The germline V and J ends were trimmed by 4 bases and 7 bases, with 14 bases remaining between them. The CDR3 length is 13 residues. Germline assignment: CDR1 MNHEY and CDR2 SMNVEV (reference sequence). CDR3 region: CASSSLSPNEQYF. DNA for the CDR3: TGTGCCAGCAGTTCCCTGTCGCCCAATGAGCAGTACTTC.

The chain combines TRBV7-9 with TRBJ2-7; a possible D gene is TRBD2 (6 bases). V lost 5 bases to trimming and J lost 4 bases, with 18 bases between them. Germline V CDR1 and CDR2: SEHNR, FQNEAQ (reference sequence). The CDR3 spans 15 residues. CDR3 sequence reads: CASSQGGRTSYEQYF. Written as DNA, the CDR3 is TGTGCCAGCAGCCAAGGAGGGAGGACAAGTTACGAGCAGTACTTC.

This chain uses TRBV11-2 with TRBJ2-7, with D possibly matching TRBD1 (6 bases). Germline loops: CDR1 SGHAT, CDR2 FQNNGV. The CDR3 is 13 residues long. Trimming removed 4 bases at V and 5 bases at J, with 12 bases between. CDR3 protein: CASSSYRVNEQYF. The CDR3 bases are TGTGCCAGCAGCTCCTACAGGGTCAACGAGCAGTACTTC.

CDR3 nucleotides: TGTGCCATCAGTGATGACAGAGAGACCCAGTACTTC. As protein: CAISDDRETQYF. The chain links TRBV10-3 to TRBJ2-5; tentatively, D is TRBD1 (5 bases). Germline V CDR1 and CDR2: ENHRY, SYGVKD. The CDR3 consists of 12 residues. V dropped 3 bases and J dropped 4 bases, with 6 bases sitting between them.

A few counts support this clonotype. A clone one base away is much larger, so this may be a read error. J is TRBJ2-7 and V is TRBV18; TRBD1 matches at 8 bases. Germline V CDR1 and CDR2: KGHSH, LQKENI. This CDR3 has 14 amino acids. The DNA of the CDR3 is TGTGCCAGCCCACCACCCGGGACAGGCTACGAGCAGTACTTC. The encoded protein is CASPPPGTGYEQYF.

This clonotype appeared many times. The genes are TRBV6-1 and TRBJ2-1, with a tentative D call TRBD2 (5 bases). This CDR3 has 13 residues. Germline assignment: CDR1 MNHNS and CDR2 SASEGT. V lost 3 bases and J 7 bases, leaving 10 bases between the germline ends. The CDR3 here is CASSDPRENEQFF. CDR3 in DNA: TGTGCCAGCAGTGACCCCCGGGAAAATGAGCAGTTCTTC.

CDR3 in DNA: TGTGCCAGCACCCAGGCAGGTTATAATTCACCCCTCCACTTT. Translated, it gives CASTQAGYNSPLHF. This chain uses TRBV27 with TRBJ1-6; D is unclear. Trimming left V 7 bases short and J 4 bases short, with 11 bases between. Germline CDR1 reads MNHEY; CDR2 reads SMNVEV (reference sequence). This CDR3 comprises 14 residues.